This T cell receptor beta chain was captured by sequencing in a study of blood T cell repertoires in COVID-19. About the study: Nucleic acid was either cDNA or gDNA, and it came from T cells, B-cell-depleted T cells, or PBMCs.

The germline V gene has CDR1 LNHDA and CDR2 SQIVND (reference sequence). V gave up 6 bases and J gave up 4 bases, with 10 bases separating them. The CDR3 spans 13 residues. Profiled with immunoSEQ multiplex PCR; TCRdb holds only in-frame clones, not every one. The repertoire includes hundreds of thousands of clones, about nine tenths of them detected once, and approximately 8.3% sits in the top ten. The sample taken for sequencing was PBMCs or T cells enriched from blood (not recorded which). The TCR was taken from a woman between 55 and 75 years old who had recovered from COVID-19. The chain links TRBV19 to TRBJ2-1; D may be TRBD2 (6 bases). The CDR3 reads CASSSGLYNEQFF. CDR3 bases: TGTGCCAGTAGCTCGGGACTTTACAATGAGCAGTTCTTC.